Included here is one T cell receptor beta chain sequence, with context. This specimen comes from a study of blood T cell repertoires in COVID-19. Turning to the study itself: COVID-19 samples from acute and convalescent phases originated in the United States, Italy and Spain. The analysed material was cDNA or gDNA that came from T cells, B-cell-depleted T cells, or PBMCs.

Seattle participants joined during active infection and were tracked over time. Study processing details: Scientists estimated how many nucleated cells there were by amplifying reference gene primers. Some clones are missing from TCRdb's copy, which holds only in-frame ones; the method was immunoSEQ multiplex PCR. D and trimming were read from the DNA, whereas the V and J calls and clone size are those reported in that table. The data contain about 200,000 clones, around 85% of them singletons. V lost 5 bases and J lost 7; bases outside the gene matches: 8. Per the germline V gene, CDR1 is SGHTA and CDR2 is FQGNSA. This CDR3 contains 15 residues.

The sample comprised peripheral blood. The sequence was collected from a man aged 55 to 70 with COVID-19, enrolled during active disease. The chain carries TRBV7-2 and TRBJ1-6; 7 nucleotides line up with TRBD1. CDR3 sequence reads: CASSHSRDSNSPLHF. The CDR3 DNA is TGTGCCAGCAGCCATTCTCGGGACAGCAATTCACCCCTCCACTTT.